The clone carrying this T cell receptor beta chain was observed a handful of times. Its specificity is unknown. The entry originates in a study of beta chain features in type 1 diabetes. Study overall: All samples yielded around 98,000,000 examined sorted cells.

Germline CDR1 and CDR2: MDHEN and SYDVKM. J lost 7 bases, V lost 1 base, and 5 bases had no gene match. CDR3 length equals 15 residues. The entirety of the isolated RNA underwent reverse transcription, so expressed TCRB transcripts were sequenced. The method was immunoSEQ multiplex PCR; TCRdb's version includes in-frame clones alone and lacks a portion of them. Of 200,000 to 300,000 clones in the sample, about 15% were seen once. CD45RO/CCR7/CD25/CD127/CD95/CD27 separated CD4+ naive, central memory, regulatory and stem cell-like memory cells by sorting. Study-wide points: The study found fewer insertions and more deletions at VDJ junctions in type 1 diabetes patients. Moderate yet significant TCRB CDR3 shortening was seen in Type 1 diabetes patients in all four CD4+ subsets. Compared to healthy donors, patients appeared to have naive, central memory and Treg TCRB repertoires that were more alike.

Source material: naive CD4+ T cells from blood. The TCR comes from a man aged 30 to 45 with type 1 diabetes. This chain connects TRBV28 to TRBJ1-2; 11 nucleotides match TRBD1. CDR3 in DNA: TGTGCCAGCAGTTTATCTACGGGGACAGGGGGTGGCTACACCTTC. Its translation is CASSLSTGTGGGYTF.